The sequence of this TCR beta chain was determined in a study of blood T cell repertoires in COVID-19. Background on the study: Samples came from the United States, Italy and Spain, spanning acute and convalescent COVID-19. PBMCs, B-cell-depleted T cells, or T cells were the source of the cDNA or gDNA that made up the material.

Trimming shortened V by 4 bases and J by 0 bases, and 10 bases separated the two germline ends. The CDR3 has 16 amino acids. Germline values: CDR1 MNHNS, CDR2 SASEGT. Per the study methods: It was from reference gene primer amplification that nucleated cell counts were estimated. Sequencing used immunoSEQ multiplex PCR; TCRdb keeps in-frame clones, though not all of them. V and J calls and clone size follow that table, whereas D and trimming were derived from the DNA. The sample shows under 300,000 clones, about nine tenths of them seen only once. The receptor's source is a man aged 25 to 45 who had recovered from COVID-19. Material for sequencing was peripheral blood. The gene calls are TRBV6-1 and TRBJ1-6; the D is unclear. The CDR3 is CASSAQRSSYNSPLHF. CDR3 nucleotide sequence: TGTGCCAGCAGTGCACAAAGGAGCTCCTATAATTCACCCCTCCACTTT.